Each of the 2 T cell receptor beta chains below was sequenced from the same sample in a study of OX40 agonist ivuxolimab in advanced cancers. Method: immunoSEQ multiplex PCR; TCRdb's copy keeps in-frame clones and lacks some. The sample has about 79,000 clones; 92% are singletons. This specimen was CD4+ or CD8+ T cells sorted from blood, taken in a trial of the OX40 agonist ivuxolimab. These receptors all stem from an adult with an advanced solid tumor such as melanoma, head and neck, liver or kidney cancer.

The V call is TRBV9, the J call TRBJ2-1; no clear D gene. Trimming took 2 bases from V and 6 from J, leaving 6 bases between them. Looked up from germline, CDR1 is SGDLS and CDR2 is YYNGEE. The CDR3 totals 12 residues. CDR3 DNA: TGTGCCAGCAGCGTGAGATCCAATGAGCAGTTCTTC. Its protein is CASSVRSNEQFF.

This chain links TRBV7-3 with TRBJ2-5; unclear D gene. The V gene's germline CDR1 is SGHTA and CDR2 FQGTGA. With 5 bases removed from V and 2 bases from J, the gap between germline ends came to 9 bases. The CDR3 sequence is 13 residues long. The CDR3 region has the DNA TGTGCCAGCAGCCCCATGGGGCAAGAGACCCAGTACTTC. This encodes CASSPMGQETQYF.